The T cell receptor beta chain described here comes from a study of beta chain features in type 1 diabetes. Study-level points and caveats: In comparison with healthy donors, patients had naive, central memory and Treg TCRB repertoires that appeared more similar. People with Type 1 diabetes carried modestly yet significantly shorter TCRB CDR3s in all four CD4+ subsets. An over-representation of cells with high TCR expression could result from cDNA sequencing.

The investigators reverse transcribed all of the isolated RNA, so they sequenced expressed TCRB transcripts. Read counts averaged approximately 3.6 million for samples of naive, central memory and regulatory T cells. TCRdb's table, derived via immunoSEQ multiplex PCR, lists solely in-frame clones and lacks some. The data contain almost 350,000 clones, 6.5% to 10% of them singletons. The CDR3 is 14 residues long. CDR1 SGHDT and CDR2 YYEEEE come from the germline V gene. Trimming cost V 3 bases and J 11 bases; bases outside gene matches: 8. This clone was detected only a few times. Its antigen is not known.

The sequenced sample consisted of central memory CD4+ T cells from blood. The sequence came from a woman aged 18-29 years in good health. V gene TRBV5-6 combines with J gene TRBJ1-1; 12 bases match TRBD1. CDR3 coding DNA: TGTGCCAGCAGCTCCCGGGACAGGGGGCTGAAGGCTTTCTTT. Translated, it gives CASSSRDRGLKAFF.